This TCR beta chain comes out of a study of shared clonotypes between healthy human individuals. Caucasian adults living in Nashville, Tennessee, provided all samples. Sequencing used immunoSEQ multiplex PCR; TCRdb keeps in-frame clones, though not all of them. This sample has some 470,000 clones, with less than 80% found just once. This clone was seen a handful of times. Other DNA sequences in this sample translate to the same CDR3. From germline, CDR1 is MNHNS and CDR2 SASEGT. V gave up 2 bases and J gave up 4 bases, with 18 bases separating them. The CDR3 runs to 16 residues. This rearrangement joins TRBV6-1 to TRBJ2-7; no clear D gene. The sample was PBMCs. This receptor was identified in a woman in her thirties or forties in good health. Some clones in this sample may be carry-over from other donors' samples. The CDR3 nucleotides are TGTGCCAGCAGTGAATGGCCCACAGATTTAAATTACGAGCAGTACTTC. This encodes CASSEWPTDLNYEQYF.